Listed below are T cell receptor beta chains from one sample, sequenced in a study of shared clonotypes between healthy human individuals. Repertoires were generated with immunoSEQ multiplex PCR, while TCRdb's copy carries only in-frame clones and drops some. This table holds over a million clones, approximately 96% found once. The specimen sequenced was naive CD4+ T cells sorted from blood. These receptors were taken from a man aged 25 to 40 in good health. CDR3s include the opening cysteine and the closing phenylalanine or tryptophan. A D gene is named only where the DNA matches it firmly. Size values are once, few and many counts, or a class for expanded clones, and some rows have none.

D gene,clone size,J gene,V gene,CDR3 protein,CDR3 DNA
.,once,TRBJ1-1,TRBV28,CASSDLVGGTEAFF,TGTGCCAGCAGTGACCTTGTGGGTGGCACTGAAGCTTTCTTT
TRBD1,.,TRBJ1-4,TRBV5-4,CASRPGQGENEKLFF,TGTGCCAGCAGGCCCGGACAGGGGGAGAATGAAAAACTGTTTTTT
.,.,TRBJ2-7,TRBV7-9,CASRLDSGGRYEQYF,TGTGCCAGCAGGTTAGACTCCGGAGGTCGCTACGAGCAGTACTTC
.,.,TRBJ2-6,TRBV19,CASSIGFSGANVLTF,TGTGCCAGTAGTATCGGCTTCTCTGGGGCCAACGTCCTGACTTTC
TRBD2,.,TRBJ2-7,TRBV5-4,CASSAATSGSYEQYF,TGTGCCAGCAGCGCCGCAACTAGCGGGAGCTACGAGCAGTACTTC
.,.,TRBJ2-7,TRBV11-2,CASSFSNEQYF,TGTGCCAGCAGCTTCAGTAACGAGCAGTACTTC
TRBD1,.,TRBJ2-1,TRBV18,CASSPPRFQGATHNEQFF,TGTGCCAGCTCACCACCGAGATTCCAGGGGGCTACCCACAATGAGCAGTTCTTC
TRBD1,.,TRBJ1-5,TRBV27,CASSYRDSDQPQHF,TGTGCCAGCAGTTACCGGGACAGTGATCAGCCCCAGCATTTT
.,.,TRBJ1-1,TRBV27,CASSPPGSNTEAFF,TGTGCCAGCAGTCCCCCCGGGTCCAACACTGAAGCTTTCTTT
TRBD2,.,TRBJ2-7,TRBV30,CAWSTWGGYEQYF,TGTGCCTGGAGTACCTGGGGGGGCTACGAGCAGTACTTC
.,.,TRBJ2-1,TRBV27,CAAGRGGRDNEQFF,TGTGCCGCCGGACGGGGAGGTAGGGACAATGAGCAGTTCTTC
TRBD1,.,TRBJ2-5,TRBV25-1,CASSDGQGAENQETQYF,TGTGCCAGCAGTGACGGACAGGGGGCGGAAAATCAAGAGACCCAGTACTTC
.,.,TRBJ1-2,TRBV27,CASRKTANYGYTF,TGTGCCAGCAGGAAGACAGCCAACTATGGCTACACCTTC
.,.,TRBJ2-1,TRBV20-1,CSARGKGEQFF,TGCAGTGCTAGAGGAAAGGGCGAGCAGTTCTTC
.,.,TRBJ2-3,TRBV19,CASSRRSTGDTQYF,TGTGCCAGTAGTAGAAGGAGCACAGGAGATACGCAGTATTTT
TRBD1,.,TRBJ2-3,TRBV19,CASSIPQGVGDTQYF,TGTGCCAGTAGTATTCCCCAGGGGGTAGGAGATACGCAGTATTTT
.,.,TRBJ2-1,TRBV7-2,CASSPLRLAGEQFF,TGTGCCAGCAGCCCGCTGCGGCTAGCCGGCGAGCAGTTCTTC
TRBD1,.,TRBJ1-3,TRBV28,CASSPRTGSGNTIYF,TGTGCCAGCAGTCCTAGGACAGGCTCTGGAAACACCATATATTTT
.,.,TRBJ1-1,TRBV30,CAWGGSPNTEAFF,TGTGCCTGGGGGGGGAGCCCCAACACTGAAGCTTTCTTT
.,.,TRBJ2-7,TRBV5-1,CASSPEAPYEQYF,TGCGCCAGCAGCCCCGAGGCCCCCTACGAGCAGTACTTC
.,.,TRBJ2-1,TRBV9,CASSVSGAGFNEQFF,TGTGCCAGCAGCGTTAGCGGAGCGGGCTTCAATGAGCAGTTCTTC
TRBD2,.,TRBJ2-2,TRBV4-2,CASSQVGILAGGDGELFF,TGTGCCAGCAGCCAAGTGGGGATCCTAGCGGGAGGTGACGGGGAGCTGTTTTTT
TRBD1,.,TRBJ2-7,TRBV6-5,CASRRDRGYEQYF,TGTGCCAGCAGGAGGGACAGGGGTTACGAGCAGTACTTC
TRBD1,.,TRBJ2-7,TRBV5-6,CASSPQDRVSYEQYF,TGTGCCAGCAGTCCCCAGGACAGGGTCTCCTACGAGCAGTACTTC
.,.,TRBJ2-1,TRBV5-1,CASSPMAGSNEQFF,TGCGCCAGCAGCCCCATGGCCGGCTCCAATGAGCAGTTCTTC
TRBD2,.,TRBJ2-5,TRBV25-1,CASWGASGREETQYF,TGTGCCAGCTGGGGTGCTAGCGGGAGGGAAGAGACCCAGTACTTC
.,.,TRBJ2-4,TRBV5-6,CASNLMGLEVGKNIQYF,TGTGCCAGCAATCTGATGGGGTTGGAGGTGGGCAAAAACATTCAGTACTTC
.,.,TRBJ2-7,TRBV28,CASTVPGATYEQYF,TGTGCCAGCACCGTCCCAGGGGCTACCTACGAGCAGTACTTC
TRBD1,.,TRBJ2-1,TRBV2,CASSEDAGGRNEQFF,TGTGCCAGCAGTGAGGATGCAGGGGGTAGGAATGAGCAGTTCTTC
.,.,TRBJ2-5,TRBV5-6,CASSLLSEYQETQYF,TGTGCCAGCAGCTTGCTGTCCGAGTACCAAGAGACCCAGTACTTC
.,few,TRBJ2-3,TRBV5-1,CASSLGQTTDTQYF,TGCGCCAGCAGCTTGGGACAGACCACAGATACGCAGTATTTT
TRBD2,.,TRBJ2-3,TRBV6-1,CASSETPHRASGYTDTQYF,TGTGCCAGCAGTGAGACGCCTCATCGGGCTAGCGGATACACAGATACGCAGTATTTT
.,.,TRBJ2-1,TRBV2,CAQKGVGSNEQFF,TGTGCCCAGAAAGGGGTGGGGAGTAATGAGCAGTTCTTC
.,.,TRBJ2-1,TRBV5-4,CASKGEVNEQFF,TGTGCCAGCAAGGGGGAGGTCAATGAGCAGTTCTTC
.,.,TRBJ2-1,TRBV7-2,CASSLKQAPFF,TGTGCCAGCAGCTTAAAACAGGCCCCTTTCTTC
.,once,TRBJ1-3,TRBV29-1,CSALTGSSGNTIYF,TGCAGCGCATTAACAGGGAGTAGTGGAAACACCATATATTTT
.,once,TRBJ1-1,TRBV5-6,CASSSLSTEAFF,TGTGCCAGCAGCTCGCTTAGCACTGAAGCTTTCTTT
.,.,TRBJ2-7,TRBV18,CASSPDSYEQYF,TGTGCCAGCTCACCTGACAGTTACGAGCAGTACTTC
TRBD2,.,TRBJ2-3,TRBV18,CASSPPRREIKDTQYF,TGTGCCAGCTCACCACCGAGGCGGGAGATAAAAGATACGCAGTATTTT
TRBD1,.,TRBJ2-5,TRBV19,CASSIRGRETQYF,TGTGCCAGTAGTATCAGGGGGCGAGAGACCCAGTACTTC
.,.,TRBJ2-3,TRBV5-1,CASSLVGGDGADTQYF,TGCGCCAGCAGCTTGGTCGGGGGAGATGGGGCAGATACGCAGTATTTT
TRBD1,.,TRBJ2-3,TRBV5-1,CASSLVGTGNTDTQYF,TGCGCCAGCAGCTTGGTGGGGACAGGTAACACAGATACGCAGTATTTT
.,.,TRBJ2-5,TRBV20-1,CSAREASPTYF,TGCAGTGCTAGAGAGGCCTCCCCAACGTACTTC
.,.,TRBJ1-2,TRBV28,CASSPHYGYTF,TGTGCCAGCAGTCCGCACTATGGCTACACCTTC
TRBD2,.,TRBJ2-2,TRBV28,CASRLAEGTGELFF,TGTGCCAGCAGGCTAGCGGAGGGGACCGGGGAGCTGTTTTTT
.,few,TRBJ2-7,TRBV29-1,CSVSGTTYEQYF,TGCAGCGTTTCCGGGACAACCTACGAGCAGTACTTC
TRBD1,.,TRBJ1-1,TRBV6-5,CASSLDRVVSEAFF,TGTGCCAGCAGTCTTGACAGGGTCGTCTCTGAAGCTTTCTTT
.,.,TRBJ2-1,TRBV7-9,CASSFQLQGRYNEQFF,TGTGCCAGCAGCTTCCAGCTGCAAGGGCGCTACAATGAGCAGTTCTTC
TRBD1,once,TRBJ2-7,TRBV10-2,CASSVVDRGSYEQYF,TGCGCCAGCAGTGTTGTAGACAGGGGTTCCTACGAGCAGTACTTC
TRBD2,.,TRBJ2-2,TRBV6-5,CASSLETSPGELFF,TGTGCCAGCAGCCTTGAGACTAGCCCCGGGGAGCTGTTTTTT
TRBD1,.,TRBJ1-2,TRBV15,CATSRATGSSYGYTF,TGTGCCACCAGCAGGGCGACAGGGTCAAGCTATGGCTACACCTTC